This T cell receptor (beta chain) came from a study of neurological immune-mediated disorders. Overall study findings and caveats: The expanded clones of different subjects shared no CDR3 amino acid sequences (suggesting private repertoires in all groups). HTLV-1-associated myelopathy displayed the greatest TCR clonal expansion, and multiple sclerosis exhibited the smallest, lower than that of healthy controls.

The V end was cut by 3 bases, the J end by 1 base, with 11 bases between. Germline assignment: CDR1 DFQATT and CDR2 SNEGSKA (reference sequence). The CDR3 consists of 14 residues. The cDNA was produced through 5'RACE with 10-nucleotide random UMIs. One entry per CDR3 protein results from TCRdb running MiXCR on the 5' RACE reads. Found here are tens of thousands of distinct CDR3 sequences, roughly 10% of them singletons; the top ten hold about 6.3%. This clonotype was seen at least ten times. Its antigen is not known. Time point in this sample: longitudinal time-point 1 (baseline). Unsorted libraries were prepared from 2 million PBMCs that had been stored at -80 C.

Sequencing was done on a sample of PBMCs. The receptor was isolated from a male donor with HTLV-1-associated myelopathy (HAM/TSP). The V call is TRBV20-1, the J call TRBJ2-3; TRBD1 or TRBD2 may be the D gene (6 bases each). In DNA, the CDR3 is TGCAGTGCTAGGGACGGGGGCGGCACAGATACGCAGTATTTT. It translates to CSARDGGGTDTQYF.